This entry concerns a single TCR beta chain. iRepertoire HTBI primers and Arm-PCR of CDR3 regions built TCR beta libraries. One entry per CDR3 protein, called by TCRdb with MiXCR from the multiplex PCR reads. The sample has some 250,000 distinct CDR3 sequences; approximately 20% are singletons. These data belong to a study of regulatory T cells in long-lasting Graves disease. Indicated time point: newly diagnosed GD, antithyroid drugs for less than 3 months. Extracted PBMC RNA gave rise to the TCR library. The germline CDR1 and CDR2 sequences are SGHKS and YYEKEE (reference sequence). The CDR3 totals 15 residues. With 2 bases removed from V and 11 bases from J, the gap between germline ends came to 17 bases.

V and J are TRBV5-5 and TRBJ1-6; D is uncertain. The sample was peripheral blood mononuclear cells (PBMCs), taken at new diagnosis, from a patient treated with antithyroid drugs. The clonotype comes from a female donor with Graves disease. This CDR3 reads CASSLAPGVDPPLHF. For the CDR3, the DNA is TGTGCCAGCAGCTTAGCTCCGGGAGTGGATCCACCCCTCCACTTT.